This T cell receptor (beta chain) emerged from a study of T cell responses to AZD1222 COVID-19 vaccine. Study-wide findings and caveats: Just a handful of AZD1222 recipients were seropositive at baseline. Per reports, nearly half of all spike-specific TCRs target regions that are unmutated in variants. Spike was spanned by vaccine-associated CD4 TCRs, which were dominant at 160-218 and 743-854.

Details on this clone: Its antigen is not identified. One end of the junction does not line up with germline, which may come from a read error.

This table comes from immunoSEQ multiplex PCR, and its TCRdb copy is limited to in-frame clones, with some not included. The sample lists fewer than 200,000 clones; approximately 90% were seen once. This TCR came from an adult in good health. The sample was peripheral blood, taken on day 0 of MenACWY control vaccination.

The CDR3 region is CARSVTGGEGYTF. DNA of the CDR3: TGTGCCCGGAGTGTAACCGGGGGCGAGGGCTACACCTTC. The rearrangement links TRBV30 to TRBJ1-2; perhaps TRBD1 as D (6 bases). This CDR3 comprises 13 residues. Germline V CDR1 and CDR2: GTSNPN, SVGIG (reference sequence).